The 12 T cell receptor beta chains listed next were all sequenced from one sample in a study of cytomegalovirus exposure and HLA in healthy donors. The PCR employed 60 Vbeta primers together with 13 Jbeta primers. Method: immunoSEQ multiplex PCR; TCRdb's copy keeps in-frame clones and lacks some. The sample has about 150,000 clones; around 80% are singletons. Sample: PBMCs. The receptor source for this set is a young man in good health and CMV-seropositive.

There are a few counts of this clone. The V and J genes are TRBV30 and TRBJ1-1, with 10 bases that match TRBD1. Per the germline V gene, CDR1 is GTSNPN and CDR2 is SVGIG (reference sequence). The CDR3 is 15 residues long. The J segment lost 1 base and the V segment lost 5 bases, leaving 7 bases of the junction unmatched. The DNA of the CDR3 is TGTGCCTGGGAACTAAGGGACAGGGGGAACACTGAAGCTTTCTTT. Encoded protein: CAWELRDRGNTEAFF.

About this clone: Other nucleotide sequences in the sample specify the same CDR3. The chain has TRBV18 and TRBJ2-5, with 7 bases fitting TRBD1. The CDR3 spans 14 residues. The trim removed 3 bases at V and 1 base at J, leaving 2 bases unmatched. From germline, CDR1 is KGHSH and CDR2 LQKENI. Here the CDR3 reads CASSPRQGQETQYF. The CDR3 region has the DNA TGTGCCAGCTCACCGAGACAGGGCCAAGAGACCCAGTACTTC.

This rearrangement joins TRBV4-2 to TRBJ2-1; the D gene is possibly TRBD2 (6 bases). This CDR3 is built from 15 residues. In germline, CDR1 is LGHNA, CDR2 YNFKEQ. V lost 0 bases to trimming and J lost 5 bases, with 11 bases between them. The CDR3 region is CASSQEEGGHNEQFF. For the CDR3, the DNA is TGTGCCAGCAGCCAAGAGGAGGGAGGCCACAATGAGCAGTTCTTC.

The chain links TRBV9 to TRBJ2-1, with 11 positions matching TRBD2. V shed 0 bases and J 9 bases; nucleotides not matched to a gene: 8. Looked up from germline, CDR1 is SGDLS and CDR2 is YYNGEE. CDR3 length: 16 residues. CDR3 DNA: TGTGCCAGCAGCGTAGGGGCCGGGACTAGCGGAGGTGAGCAGTTCTTC. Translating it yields CASSVGAGTSGGEQFF.

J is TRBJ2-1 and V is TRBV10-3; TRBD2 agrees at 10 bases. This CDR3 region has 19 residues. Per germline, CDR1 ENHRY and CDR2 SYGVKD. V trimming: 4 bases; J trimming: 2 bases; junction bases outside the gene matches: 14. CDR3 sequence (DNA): TGTGCCATCAGTGCTCCTAGCGGGAGTTCCCTATTAACCTACAATGAGCAGTTCTTC. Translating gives CAISAPSGSSLLTYNEQFF.

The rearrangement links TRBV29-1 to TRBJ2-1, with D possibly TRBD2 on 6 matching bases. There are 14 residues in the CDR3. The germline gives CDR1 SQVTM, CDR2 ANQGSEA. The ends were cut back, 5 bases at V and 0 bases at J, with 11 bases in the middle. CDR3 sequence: CSVFVGSSYNEQFF. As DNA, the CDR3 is TGCAGCGTTTTCGTCGGGAGCTCCTACAATGAGCAGTTCTTC.

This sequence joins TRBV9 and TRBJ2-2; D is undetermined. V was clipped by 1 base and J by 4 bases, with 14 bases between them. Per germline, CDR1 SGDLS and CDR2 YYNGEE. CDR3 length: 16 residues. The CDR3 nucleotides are TGTGCCAGCAGCGTAACTCCTAGATTGGGCACCGGGGAGCTGTTTTTT. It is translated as CASSVTPRLGTGELFF. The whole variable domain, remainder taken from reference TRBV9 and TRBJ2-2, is DSGVTQTPKHLITATGQRVTLRCSPRSGDLSVYWYQQSLDQGLQFLIQYYNGEERAKGNILERFSAQQFPDLHSELNLSSLELGDSALYFCASSVTPRLGTGELFFGEGSRLTVL.

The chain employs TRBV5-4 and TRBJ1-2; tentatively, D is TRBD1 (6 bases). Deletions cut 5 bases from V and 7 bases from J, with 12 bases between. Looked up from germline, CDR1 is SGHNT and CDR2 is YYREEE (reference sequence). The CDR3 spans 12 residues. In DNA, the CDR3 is TGTGCCAGCAGGTTCTCAGGGGTTGGCTACACCTTC. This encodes CASRFSGVGYTF.

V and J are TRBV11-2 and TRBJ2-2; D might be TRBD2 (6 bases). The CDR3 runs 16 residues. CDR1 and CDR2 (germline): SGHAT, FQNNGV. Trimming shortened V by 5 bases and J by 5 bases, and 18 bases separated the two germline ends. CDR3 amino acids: CASSQQTSMLTGELFF. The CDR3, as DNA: TGTGCCAGCAGCCAACAGACTAGTATGCTGACCGGGGAGCTGTTTTTT.

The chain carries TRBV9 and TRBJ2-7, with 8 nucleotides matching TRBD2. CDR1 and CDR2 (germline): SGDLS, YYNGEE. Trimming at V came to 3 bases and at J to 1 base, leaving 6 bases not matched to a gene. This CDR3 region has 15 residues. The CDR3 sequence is CASSAGLALSYEQYF. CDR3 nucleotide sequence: TGTGCCAGCAGCGCAGGACTAGCCCTTTCCTACGAGCAGTACTTC.

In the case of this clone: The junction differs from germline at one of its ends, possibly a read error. CDR3 coding DNA: TGTTCCAGCAGTTTTCGACAGGGGACGATCTATGGCTACACCTTC. Amino acid sequence: CSSSFRQGTIYGYTF. The rearrangement joins TRBV27 to TRBJ1-2, with 8 bases fitting TRBD1. Germline CDR1 reads MNHEY; CDR2 reads SMNVEV (reference sequence). CDR3 size: 15 residues.

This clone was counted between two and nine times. The CDR3 here is CASSPFGDTTYGYTF. The CDR3 bases are TGTGCCAGCTCACCGTTCGGGGACACAACCTATGGCTACACCTTC. The V gene is TRBV18, the J gene TRBJ1-2; D may be TRBD1 (6 bases). The V gene lost 3 bases and the J gene lost 4 bases, with 15 bases spanning the gap. Germline CDR1 KGHSH, CDR2 LQKENI. This CDR3 region has 15 residues.